The 9 T cell receptor beta chains given below trace back to one sample, sequenced in a study of shared clonotypes between healthy human individuals. The naive CD8 population came from CD45RO-negative cells selected for CCR7, without terminally differentiated effector memory CD45RA+ cells. Assay used: immunoSEQ multiplex PCR; TCRdb lists only in-frame clones, some missing. The data hold about 820,000 clones, with 85% to 95% observed a single time. The sequenced sample was naive CD8+ T cells sorted from blood. The receptors shown here come from a man aged 25 to 40 in good health.

The gene calls are TRBV2 and TRBJ2-5; D tentatively reads TRBD1 or TRBD2 (5 bases each). CDR1 is SNHLY and CDR2 is FYNNEI in the germline V gene. Trimming pared 7 bases from V and 2 bases from J, leaving 8 bases between. The CDR3 totals 12 residues. The CDR3 spells CASTGTQETQYF. DNA for the CDR3: TGTGCCAGCACGGGGACGCAAGAGACCCAGTACTTC.

The CDR3 DNA reads TGTGCCAGCAGTGAACGACAGTCCTCTTTCGCAACTAATGAAAAACTGTTTTTT. It codes for CASSERQSSFATNEKLFF. V and J are TRBV6-1 and TRBJ1-4; TRBD1 might be the D (5 bases). Germline loops: CDR1 MNHNS, CDR2 SASEGT. The V and J ends lost 2 bases and 0 bases respectively, with 16 bases between them. The CDR3 sequence is 18 residues long.

The count of this clone is one. This chain connects TRBV2 to TRBJ2-1; D ambiguous. With 6 bases removed from V and 4 bases from J, the gap between germline ends came to 7 bases. Looked up from germline, CDR1 is SNHLY and CDR2 is FYNNEI. This CDR3 contains 12 residues. For the CDR3, the DNA is TGTGCCAGCAGGGGCGTGTACAATGAGCAGTTCTTC. It encodes CASRGVYNEQFF.

The gene calls are TRBV4-1 and TRBJ1-1; D is unresolved. The CDR3 is made up of 15 amino acids. V lost 4 bases to trimming and J lost 3 bases, with 15 bases between them. The germline V gene encodes CDR1 MGHRA and CDR2 YSYEKL. The DNA for the CDR3 is TGCGCCAGCAGCCGGTTCGAGTCGGCGGACACTGAAGCTTTCTTT. Translated: CASSRFESADTEAFF.

This clone was seen a single time. V and J are TRBV4-1 and TRBJ1-1, with 9 bases matching TRBD1. The CDR3 is made up of 17 amino acids. Germline CDR1 MGHRA, CDR2 YSYEKL. Trimming removed 1 base from V and 2 bases from J; junction bases left unmatched: 8. DNA of the CDR3: TGCGCCAGCAGCCAAGCGGCCCCGACAGGGGGTAACACTGAAGCTTTCTTT. Residues: CASSQAAPTGGNTEAFF.

The chain employs TRBV28 and TRBJ2-7; D perhaps matches TRBD2 (5 bases). The length of the CDR3 is 12 residues. Looked up from germline, CDR1 is MDHEN and CDR2 is SYDVKM. V dropped 8 bases and J dropped 3 bases, with 11 bases sitting between them. This CDR3 reads CASGGRFYEQYF. In DNA, the CDR3 is TGTGCCAGCGGAGGCCGGTTCTACGAGCAGTACTTC.

The chain recombines TRBV5-1 with TRBJ2-3, with D tentatively TRBD1 or TRBD2 (6 bases each). The germline V gene encodes CDR1 SGHRS and CDR2 YFSETQ. Trimming shortened V by 4 bases and J by 0 bases, and 18 bases separated the two germline ends. CDR3 size: 17 residues. The CDR3 region has the DNA TGCGCCAGCAGCACCTCGGGGGCAGAAACAAGCACAGATACGCAGTATTTT. Protein product: CASSTSGAETSTDTQYF.

V and J are TRBV28 and TRBJ2-2, with TRBD2 matching 14 bases. CDR1 is MDHEN, CDR2 SYDVKM, per germline. The junction had 11 bases not matched to a gene; V was cut back by 5 bases and J by 9 bases. The CDR3 covers 17 residues. DNA of the CDR3: TGTGCCAGCAGTCGTCAGACTAGCGGGAGGGCCAAGCGGGAGCTGTTTTTT. It is translated as CASSRQTSGRAKRELFF.

Only a few counts were recorded for this clone. The chain uses TRBV27 and TRBJ2-7; 8 positions agree with TRBD2. Germline CDR1 and CDR2: MNHEY and SMNVEV (reference sequence). The CDR3 is made up of 13 amino acids. The trim removed 5 bases at V and 2 bases at J, leaving 2 bases unmatched. As DNA, the CDR3 is TGTGCCAGCAGTATAGCGGGGCCCTACGAGCAGTACTTC. Translated, it gives CASSIAGPYEQYF.